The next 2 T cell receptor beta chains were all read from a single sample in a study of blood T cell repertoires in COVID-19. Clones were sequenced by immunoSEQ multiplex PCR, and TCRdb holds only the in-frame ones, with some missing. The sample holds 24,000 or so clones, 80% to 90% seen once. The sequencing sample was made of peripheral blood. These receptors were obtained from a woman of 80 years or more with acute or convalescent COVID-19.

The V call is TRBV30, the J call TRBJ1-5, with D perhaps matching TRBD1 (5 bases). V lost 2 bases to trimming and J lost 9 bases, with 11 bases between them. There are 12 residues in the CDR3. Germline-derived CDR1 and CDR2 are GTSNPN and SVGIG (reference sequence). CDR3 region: CAWSLGGGPQHF. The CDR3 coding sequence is TGTGCCTGGAGTCTTGGCGGGGGGCCCCAGCATTTT.

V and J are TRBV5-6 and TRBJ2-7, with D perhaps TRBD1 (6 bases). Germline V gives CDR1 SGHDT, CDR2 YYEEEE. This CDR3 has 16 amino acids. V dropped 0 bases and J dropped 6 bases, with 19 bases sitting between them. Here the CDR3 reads CASSLGDTVILSEQYF. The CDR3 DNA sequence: TGTGCCAGCAGCTTGGGGGACACTGTAATTCTAAGCGAGCAGTACTTC.